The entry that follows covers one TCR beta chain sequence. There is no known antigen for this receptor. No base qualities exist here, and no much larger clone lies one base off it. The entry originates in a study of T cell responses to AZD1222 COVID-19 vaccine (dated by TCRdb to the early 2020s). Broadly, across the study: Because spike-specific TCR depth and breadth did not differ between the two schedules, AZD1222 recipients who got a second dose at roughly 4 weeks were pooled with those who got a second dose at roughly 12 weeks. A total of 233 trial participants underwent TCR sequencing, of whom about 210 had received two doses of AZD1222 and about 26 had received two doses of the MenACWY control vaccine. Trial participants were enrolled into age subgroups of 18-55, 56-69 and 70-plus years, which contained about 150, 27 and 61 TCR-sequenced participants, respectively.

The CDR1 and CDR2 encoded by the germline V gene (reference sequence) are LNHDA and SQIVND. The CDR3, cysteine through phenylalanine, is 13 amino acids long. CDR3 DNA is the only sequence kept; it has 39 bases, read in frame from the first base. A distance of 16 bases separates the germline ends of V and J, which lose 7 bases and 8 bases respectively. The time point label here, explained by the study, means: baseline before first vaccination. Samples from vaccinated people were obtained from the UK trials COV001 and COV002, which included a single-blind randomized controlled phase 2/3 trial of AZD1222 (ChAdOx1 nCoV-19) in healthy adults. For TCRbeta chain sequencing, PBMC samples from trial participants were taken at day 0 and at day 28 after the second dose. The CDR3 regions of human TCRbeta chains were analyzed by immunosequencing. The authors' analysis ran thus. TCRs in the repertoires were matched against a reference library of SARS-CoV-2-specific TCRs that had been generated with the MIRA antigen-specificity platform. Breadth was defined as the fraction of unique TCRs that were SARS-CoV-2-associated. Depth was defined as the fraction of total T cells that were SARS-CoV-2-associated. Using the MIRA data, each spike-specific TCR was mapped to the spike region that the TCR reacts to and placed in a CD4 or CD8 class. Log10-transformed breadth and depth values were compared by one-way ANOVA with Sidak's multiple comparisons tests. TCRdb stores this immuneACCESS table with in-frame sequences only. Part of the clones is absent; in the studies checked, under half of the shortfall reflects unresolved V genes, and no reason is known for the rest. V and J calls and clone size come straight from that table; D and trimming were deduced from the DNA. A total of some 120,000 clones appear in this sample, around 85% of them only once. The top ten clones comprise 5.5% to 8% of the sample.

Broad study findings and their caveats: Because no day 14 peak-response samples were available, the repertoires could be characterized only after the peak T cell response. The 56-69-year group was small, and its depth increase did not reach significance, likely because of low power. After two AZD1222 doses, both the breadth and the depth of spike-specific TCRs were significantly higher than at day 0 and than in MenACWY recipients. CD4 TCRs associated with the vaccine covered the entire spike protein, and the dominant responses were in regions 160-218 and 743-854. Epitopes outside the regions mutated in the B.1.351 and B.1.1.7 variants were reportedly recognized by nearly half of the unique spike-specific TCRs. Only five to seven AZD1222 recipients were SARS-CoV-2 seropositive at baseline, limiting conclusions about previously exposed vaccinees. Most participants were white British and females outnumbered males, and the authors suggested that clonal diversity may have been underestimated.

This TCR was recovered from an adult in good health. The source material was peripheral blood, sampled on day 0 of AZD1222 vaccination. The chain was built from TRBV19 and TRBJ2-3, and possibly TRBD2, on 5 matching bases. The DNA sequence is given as TGTGCCAGTAACCCGTCGGAGGCGACTACGCAGTATTTT. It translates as CASNPSEATTQYF.